This T cell receptor beta chain derives from a study of shared T cell receptors in the human thymus. Using immunoSEQ multiplex PCR, the repertoire was profiled, and TCRdb retains in-frame clones only, with some absent. The sample gives almost 550,000 clones, approximately 80% of which show up once; more than 0.01% is in the top ten. Trimming removed 4 bases from V and 4 bases from J, with 12 bases in between. The CDR3 is 14 residues long. Germline CDR1 is SGHKS and CDR2 is YYEKEE (reference sequence). A further study also used this sample, focusing on human thymus T cells. That report adds: Healthy Finnish infants undergoing corrective surgery for congenital heart defects provided the donor material. Resections that were taken during corrective heart surgery supplied the thymus tissue. Thymic and blood repertoires seemed to favor certain V and J genes. Thymic repertoires from unrelated individuals overlapped highly, related research reported.

The sequenced sample consisted of thymocytes. The chain is built from TRBV5-5 and TRBJ1-3; tentative D call: TRBD1 (5 bases). This receptor was obtained from a boy younger than two with a congenital heart defect. CDR3 protein: CASSTGHGGNTIYF. The DNA for the CDR3 is TGTGCCAGCAGCACCGGACACGGCGGAAACACCATATATTTT.